A single sample is the source of the 7 T cell receptor beta chains below, sequenced in a study of shared clonotypes between healthy human individuals. Using immunoSEQ multiplex PCR, the repertoire was profiled, and TCRdb retains in-frame clones only, with some absent. Here the sample spans 850,000 to 1,200,000 clones, 65% to 75% being singletons. The material sequenced was memory CD4+ T cells sorted from blood. Documented subset: CD45RA-negative fraction. These receptors were taken from a man aged 18-30 years in good health.

The chain joins TRBV28 to TRBJ2-1; a possible D gene is TRBD1 (5 bases). The germline gives CDR1 MDHEN, CDR2 SYDVKM. V was cut by 3 bases and J by 8 bases, with 20 bases left in between. The CDR3 length is 16 residues. Here the CDR3 DNA reads TGTGCCAGCAGTTTCAGTAGGGGTCAGGGTGGCGATGAGCAGTTCTTC. It codes for CASSFSRGQGGDEQFF.

The chain links TRBV6-5 to TRBJ2-7; perhaps TRBD1 as D (6 bases). V was trimmed by 0 bases and J by 2 bases, leaving 11 bases between them. The CDR3 totals 15 residues. Germline V lookup: CDR1 MNHEY, CDR2 SVGAGI. The DNA of the CDR3 is TGTGCCAGCAGTTACTCGAGTGGGGACACCTACGAGCAGTACTTC. This gives the protein CASSYSSGDTYEQYF.

The chain uses TRBV7-2 and TRBJ1-3; weak D call: TRBD1 (5 bases). Trimming took 5 bases from V and 4 from J, leaving 18 bases between them. The CDR3 length is 16 residues. From germline, CDR1 is SGHTA and CDR2 FQGNSA. In DNA, the CDR3 is TGTGCCAGCAGCCCCCGTCACAGGATCTTAGGAAACACCATATATTTT. Encoded protein: CASSPRHRILGNTIYF. Together with reference TRBV7-2 and TRBJ1-3, the CDR3 gives the full variable domain: GAGVSQSPSNKVTEKGKDVELRCDPISGHTALYWYRQSLGQGLEFLIYFQGNSAPDKSGLPSDRFSAERTGGSVSTLTIQRTQQEDSAVYLCASSPRHRILGNTIYFGEGSWLTVV.

CDR3 nucleotides: TGCGCCAGCAGCTTGGGGGGACTCCGGGGAGGCAATGAGCAGTTCTTC. Its protein is CASSLGGLRGGNEQFF. The chain has TRBV5-1 and TRBJ2-1, with D perhaps matching TRBD2 (6 bases). V shed 0 bases and J shed 6 bases, with 16 bases lying between them. The length of the CDR3 is 16 residues. Germline V lookup: CDR1 SGHRS, CDR2 YFSETQ. The full variable domain, in which reference TRBV5-1 and TRBJ2-1 provide the parts outside the CDR3, is KAGVTQTPRYLIKTRGQQVTLSCSPISGHRSVSWYQQTPGQGLQFLFEYFSETQRNKGNFPGRFSGRQFSNSRSEMNVSTLELGDSALYLCASSLGGLRGGNEQFFGPGTRLTVL.

V is TRBV28 and J is TRBJ2-3; 7 bases agree with TRBD1. Germline V gene data show CDR1 as MDHEN and CDR2 as SYDVKM. The CDR3 runs to 13 residues. V trimming: 1 base; J trimming: 7 bases; junction bases outside the gene matches: 2. CDR3 DNA sequence: TGTGCCAGCAGTTTATCACAGGGGAATACGCAGTATTTT. This gives the protein CASSLSQGNTQYF. Drawing the rest from reference TRBV28 and TRBJ2-3, the complete variable domain is DVKVTQSSRYLVKRTGEKVFLECVQDMDHENMFWYRQDPGLGLRLIYFSYDVKMKEKGDIPEGYSVSREKKERFSLILESASTNQTSMYLCASSLSQGNTQYFGPGTRLTVL.

The chain is built from TRBV6-5 and TRBJ1-2; D may be TRBD1 (6 bases). There are 15 residues in the CDR3. Germline CDR1 is MNHEY and CDR2 is SVGAGI. With 5 bases removed from V and 3 bases from J, the gap between germline ends came to 16 bases. The CDR3 DNA reads as TGTGCCAGCAGTCCCCACAGGGAGGGCGACTATGGCTACACCTTC. Its protein product is CASSPHREGDYGYTF.

The chain is built from TRBV11-1 and TRBJ1-2; D perhaps matches TRBD1 (6 bases). The V gene lost 10 bases and the J gene lost 8 bases, with 23 bases spanning the gap. The CDR3 sequence is 14 residues long. Germline V gene sequence: CDR1 SGHAT, CDR2 FQDESV (reference sequence). DNA for the CDR3: TGTGCCACACCTTTTGGGGGGCGCGCAGGGGGCTACACCTTC. Amino acids: CATPFGGRAGGYTF.